These 23 T cell receptor beta chains share one sample of origin, sequenced in a study of siplizumab effects on memory and regulatory T cells. Sequenced by immunoSEQ multiplex PCR; TCRdb stores in-frame clones only, minus some. The profile shows about 100,000 clones, around 92% of them singletons. Specimen: CD4+ T cells sorted from blood. All receptors come from a human donor in good health. Some clones in this sample may be carry-over from other donors' samples.

The chain carries TRBV7-3 and TRBJ2-2; a weak D match, TRBD1 (6 bases). V lost 3 bases, J lost 1 base, and 15 bases lay in between. From germline, CDR1 is SGHTA and CDR2 FQGTGA. CDR3 length equals 17 residues. The DNA of the CDR3 is TGTGCCAGCAGCTTGGGACACCCCCAAGGGAACACCGGGGAGCTGTTTTTT. Encoded protein: CASSLGHPQGNTGELFF.

The gene calls are TRBV18 and TRBJ1-3; tentatively, D is TRBD1 (5 bases). Trimming pared 4 bases from V and 0 bases from J, leaving 19 bases between. The CDR3 length is 18 residues. Per germline, CDR1 KGHSH and CDR2 LQKENI. The CDR3 bases are TGTGCCAGCTCACGACGGGACGGTCCCATCGACTCTGGAAACACCATATATTTT. This translates into CASSRRDGPIDSGNTIYF. Together with reference TRBV18 and TRBJ1-3, the CDR3 gives the full variable domain: NAGVMQNPRHLVRRRGQEARLRCSPMKGHSHVYWYRQLPEEGLKFMVYLQKENIIDESGMPKERFSAEFPKEGPSILRIQQVVRGDSAAYFCASSRRDGPIDSGNTIYFGEGSWLTVV.

The chain couples TRBV27 to TRBJ2-2, with 8 bases fitting TRBD1. CDR1 and CDR2 (germline): MNHEY, SMNVEV (reference sequence). The length of the CDR3 is 16 residues. The trim removed 2 bases at V and 4 bases at J, leaving 6 bases unmatched. CDR3 amino acids: CASSLPTGGVTGELFF. CDR3 DNA sequence: TGTGCCAGCAGTTTACCTACAGGGGGTGTCACCGGGGAGCTGTTTTTT.

This clone was seen a single time. The rearrangement links TRBV4-1 to TRBJ2-5, with a tentative D call TRBD1 (5 bases). Germline CDR1 and CDR2: MGHRA and YSYEKL. The CDR3 length is 14 residues. Deletions cut 1 base from V and 5 bases from J, with 11 bases between. The CDR3 DNA follows: TGCGCCAGCAGCCAAGTAAAGGGGTGGGAGACCCAGTACTTC. As protein: CASSQVKGWETQYF.

The V and J genes are TRBV25-1 and TRBJ1-1; D is unclear. CDR3 length: 14 amino acids. CDR1 and CDR2 (germline): MGHDK, SYGVNS. V was cut by 7 bases and J by 0 bases, with 12 bases left in between. CDR3 amino acids: CASNLGDMNTEAFF. In DNA form, the CDR3 reads TGTGCCAGCAACCTGGGAGACATGAACACTGAAGCTTTCTTT.

J is TRBJ1-5 and V is TRBV28; D is uncertain. V lost 7 bases and J 0 bases, leaving 13 bases between the germline ends. The germline V gene has CDR1 MDHEN and CDR2 SYDVKM. The CDR3 sequence is 15 residues long. The CDR3 reads CASTPALGSNQPQHF. Written as DNA, the CDR3 is TGTGCCAGCACCCCGGCGTTAGGTAGCAATCAGCCCCAGCATTTT.

The rearrangement links TRBV2 to TRBJ1-5, with TRBD1 as a possible D gene (5 bases). Germline V gene sequence: CDR1 SNHLY, CDR2 FYNNEI. This CDR3 is built from 15 residues. Trimming shortened V by 5 bases and J by 0 bases, and 11 bases separated the two germline ends. In DNA form, the CDR3 reads TGTGCCAGCAGTAACGGACAATATAGCAATCAGCCCCAGCATTTT. Translating gives CASSNGQYSNQPQHF.

The chain employs TRBV5-4 and TRBJ1-2, with TRBD1 matching 7 bases. V trimming: 4 bases; J trimming: 8 bases; junction bases outside the gene matches: 11. The CDR3 consists of 14 residues. The germline V gene has CDR1 SGHNT and CDR2 YYREEE (reference sequence). The CDR3 reads CASSVGTVREGYTF. Written as DNA, the CDR3 is TGTGCCAGCAGCGTCGGGACAGTAAGGGAAGGCTACACCTTC.

V and J are TRBV30 and TRBJ2-7, with TRBD2 matching 10 bases. This CDR3 is 17 amino acids long. CDR1 and CDR2 from the germline V gene are GTSNPN and SVGIG (reference sequence). The ends lost 4 bases at V and 2 bases at J; junction bases unmatched: 14. The CDR3 DNA reads as TGTGCCTGGACCCCCCGCCCGGCTAGCGGGAGAACCTACGAGCAGTACTTC. Amino acids: CAWTPRPASGRTYEQYF.

The rearrangement uses TRBV9 and TRBJ2-3; unclear D gene. The V end was cut by 0 bases, the J end by 3 bases, with 5 bases between. Per germline, CDR1 SGDLS and CDR2 YYNGEE. This CDR3 region has 13 residues. The CDR3 coding sequence is TGTGCCAGCAGCGTAGGAGAGACAGATACGCAGTATTTT. It is translated as CASSVGETDTQYF. The complete variable domain, with remaining parts taken from reference TRBV9 and TRBJ2-3, reads DSGVTQTPKHLITATGQRVTLRCSPRSGDLSVYWYQQSLDQGLQFLIQYYNGEERAKGNILERFSAQQFPDLHSELNLSSLELGDSALYFCASSVGETDTQYFGPGTRLTVL.

V gene TRBV11-2 combines with J gene TRBJ2-5; D is uncertain. Germline loops: CDR1 SGHAT, CDR2 FQNNGV. There are 16 residues in the CDR3. V gave up 2 bases and J gave up 1 base, with 14 bases separating them. CDR3 bases: TGTGCCAGCAGCTTAAAAGCGAACCGTCCCCAAGAGACCCAGTACTTC. Its translation: CASSLKANRPQETQYF.

The chain carries TRBV5-1 and TRBJ2-5, with D unclear. Germline V gene sequence: CDR1 SGHRS, CDR2 YFSETQ. The V gene lost 1 base and the J gene lost 5 bases, with 12 bases spanning the gap. The CDR3 spans 14 residues. Written as DNA, the CDR3 is TGCGCCAGCAGCTTGAACTCCTTGACGGAGACCCAGTACTTC. It codes for CASSLNSLTETQYF.

This rearrangement joins TRBV28 to TRBJ2-7; the match to TRBD1 covers 10 bases. The CDR3 is 14 amino acids. Germline V gene lookup returns CDR1 MDHEN and CDR2 SYDVKM. J lost 6 bases, V lost 5 bases, and 7 bases had no gene match. In DNA, the CDR3 is TGTGCCAGCAGTCCGGGGACAGGGGTTTTCGAGCAGTACTTC. Translated, it gives CASSPGTGVFEQYF.

This clone was seen just once. The chain joins TRBV11-3 to TRBJ2-1; either TRBD1 or TRBD2 may supply D (6 bases each). There are 13 residues in the CDR3. CDR1 and CDR2 from the germline V gene are SGHNT and YENEEA. With 4 bases removed from V and 10 bases from J, the gap between germline ends came to 14 bases. This CDR3 reads CASSWGGGLEQFF. The CDR3 bases are TGTGCCAGCAGCTGGGGTGGGGGGCTAGAGCAGTTCTTC.

The rearrangement links TRBV11-2 to TRBJ1-3; D is uncertain. Germline loops: CDR1 SGHAT, CDR2 FQNNGV. V was trimmed by 5 bases and J by 2 bases, leaving 1 base between them. The CDR3 consists of 11 residues. Here the CDR3 reads CASSPGNTIYF. The CDR3 region has the DNA TGTGCCAGCAGCCCTGGAAACACCATATATTTT.

Concerning this clone itself: The same CDR3 arises from other DNA sequences in this sample as well. This chain links TRBV5-4 with TRBJ2-1, with 7 bases fitting TRBD2. The germline CDR1 and CDR2 sequences are SGHNT and YYREEE (reference sequence). The length of the CDR3 is 15 residues. The trim removed 0 bases at V and 0 bases at J, leaving 0 bases unmatched. The CDR3: CASSLGGSSYNEQFF. The CDR3, as DNA: TGTGCCAGCAGCTTGGGCGGGAGCTCCTACAATGAGCAGTTCTTC.

The chain has TRBV6-6 and TRBJ2-7; D gene uncertain. This CDR3 is built from 15 residues. CDR1 MNHNY and CDR2 SVGAGI come from the germline V gene (reference sequence). V gave up 2 bases and J gave up 4 bases, with 15 bases separating them. The DNA of the CDR3 is TGTGCCAGCAGTTACATGGGTGCTTTAAGGTACGAGCAGTACTTC. Translation: CASSYMGALRYEQYF.

The rearrangement joins TRBV7-9 to TRBJ2-6; D is unclear. The CDR3 is 14 amino acids. Trimming shortened V by 5 bases and J by 4 bases, and 9 bases separated the two germline ends. Germline lookup yields CDR1 SEHNR and CDR2 FQNEAQ (reference sequence). As DNA, the CDR3 is TGTGCCAGCAGCACCAGGTGGGGGGCCAACGTCCTGACTTTC. It translates to CASSTRWGANVLTF. Full variable domain (outside the CDR3, taken from reference TRBV7-9 and TRBJ2-6): DTGVSQNPRHKITKRGQNVTFRCDPISEHNRLYWYRQTLGQGPEFLTYFQNEAQLEKSRLLSDRFSAERPKGSFSTLEIQRTEQGDSAMYLCASSTRWGANVLTFGAGSRLTVL.

The V call is TRBV19, the J call TRBJ2-2; 13 positions agree with TRBD2. Germline trimming cut 7 bases from V and 6 bases from J; bases unmatched to any gene: 8. CDR3 length: 16 residues. Germline values: CDR1 LNHDA, CDR2 SQIVND (reference sequence). This CDR3 is CASTRLAGGLAGELFF. Here the CDR3 DNA reads TGTGCCAGTACCCGACTAGCGGGAGGTCTTGCCGGGGAGCTGTTTTTT.

This chain connects TRBV28 to TRBJ2-7, with TRBD1 identical over 8 bases. CDR3 size: 15 residues. The germline V gene has CDR1 MDHEN and CDR2 SYDVKM. V lost 5 bases to trimming and J lost 2 bases; unmatched junction nucleotides: 8. The CDR3 nucleotides are TGTGCCAGCAGTGCCATAGGGACAGGAACCTACGAGCAGTACTTC. This codes for CASSAIGTGTYEQYF.

This clone was seen only a few times. This chain connects TRBV6-4 to TRBJ2-1; TRBD2 aligns across 9 bases. V was pared by 4 bases and J by 3 bases, with 16 bases of the junction left unmatched. The V gene's germline CDR1 is MRHNA and CDR2 SNTAGT. The CDR3 loop spans 19 amino acids. In nucleotides, the CDR3 is TGTGCCAGCAGTGCCACCGGGTGGGTCGGGACTAGCCGCTACAATGAGCAGTTCTTC. Translating gives CASSATGWVGTSRYNEQFF.

Regarding this clone: The sample holds other DNA sequences that translate to the same CDR3. The rearrangement links TRBV28 to TRBJ2-7; maybe TRBD1 (5 bases). Looked up from germline, CDR1 is MDHEN and CDR2 is SYDVKM. V lost 5 bases to trimming and J lost 3 bases, with 8 bases between them. The CDR3 totals 12 residues. The CDR3 loop is CASSLTVYEQYF. The CDR3 bases are TGTGCCAGCAGTCTGACAGTCTACGAGCAGTACTTC.

The chain carries TRBV23-1 and TRBJ2-6; 9 bases map to TRBD1. TRBV23-1 is identified as an open reading frame with a role that is uncertain. V gave up 8 bases and J gave up 4 bases; unmatched junction bases: 9. The CDR3 consists of 16 residues. The CDR3 spells CASVYNRGQGANVLTF. CDR3 sequence (DNA): TGCGCCAGCGTATATAACAGGGGGCAAGGGGCCAACGTCCTGACTTTC.